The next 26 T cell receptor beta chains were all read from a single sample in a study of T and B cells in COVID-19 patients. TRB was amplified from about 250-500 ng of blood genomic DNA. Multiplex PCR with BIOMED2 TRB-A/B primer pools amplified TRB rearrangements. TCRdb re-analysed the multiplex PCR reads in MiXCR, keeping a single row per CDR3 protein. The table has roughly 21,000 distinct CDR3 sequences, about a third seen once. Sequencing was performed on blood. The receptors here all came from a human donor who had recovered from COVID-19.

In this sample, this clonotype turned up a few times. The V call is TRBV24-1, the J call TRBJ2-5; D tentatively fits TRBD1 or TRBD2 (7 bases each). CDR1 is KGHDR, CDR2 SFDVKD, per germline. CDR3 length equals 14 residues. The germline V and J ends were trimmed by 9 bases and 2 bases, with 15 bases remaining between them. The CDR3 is CATGLGTAQETQYF. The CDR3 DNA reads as TGTGCCACCGGACTAGGGACAGCACAAGAGACCCAGTACTTC.

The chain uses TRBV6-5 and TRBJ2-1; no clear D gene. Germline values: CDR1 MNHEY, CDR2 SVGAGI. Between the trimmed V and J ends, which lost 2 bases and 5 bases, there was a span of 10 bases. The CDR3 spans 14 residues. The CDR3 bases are TGTGCCAGCAGTTACCGGGTCGTCGACAATGAGCAGTTCTTC. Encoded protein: CASSYRVVDNEQFF.

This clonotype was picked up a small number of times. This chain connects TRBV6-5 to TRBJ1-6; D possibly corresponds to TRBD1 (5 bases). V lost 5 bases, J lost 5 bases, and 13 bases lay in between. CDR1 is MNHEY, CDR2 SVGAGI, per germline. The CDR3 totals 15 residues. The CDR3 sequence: CASSARQPHNSPLHF. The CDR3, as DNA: TGTGCCAGCAGTGCTAGACAGCCCCATAATTCACCCCTCCACTTT.

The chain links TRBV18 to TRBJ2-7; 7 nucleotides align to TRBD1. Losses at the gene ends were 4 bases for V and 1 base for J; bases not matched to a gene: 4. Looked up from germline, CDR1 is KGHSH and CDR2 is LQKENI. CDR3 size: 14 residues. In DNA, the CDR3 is TGTGCCAGCTCACTCGGACAGGCATCCTACGAGCAGTACTTC. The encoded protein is CASSLGQASYEQYF.

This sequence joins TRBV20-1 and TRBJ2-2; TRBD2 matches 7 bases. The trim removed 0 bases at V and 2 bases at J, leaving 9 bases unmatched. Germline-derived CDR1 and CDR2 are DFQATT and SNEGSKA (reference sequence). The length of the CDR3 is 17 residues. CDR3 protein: CSARDLRSGANTGELFF. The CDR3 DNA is TGCAGTGCTAGAGACCTGAGGAGCGGGGCAAACACCGGGGAGCTGTTTTTT.

The CDR3 is CASSLVRGGAEAFF. CDR3 nucleotides: TGCGCCAGCAGCTTGGTCCGGGGAGGCGCTGAAGCTTTCTTT. The J gene is TRBJ1-1, the V gene TRBV5-1, with D unclear. Looked up from germline, CDR1 is SGHRS and CDR2 is YFSETQ. Trimming cost V 0 bases and J 6 bases, with 12 bases left between them. The CDR3 contains 14 residues.

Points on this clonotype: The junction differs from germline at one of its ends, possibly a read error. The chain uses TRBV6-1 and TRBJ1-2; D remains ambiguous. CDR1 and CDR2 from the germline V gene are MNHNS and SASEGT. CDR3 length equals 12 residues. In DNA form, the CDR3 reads TGTGCCAGCAGTGAACAGAACTATGGCTCCACCTTC. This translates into CASSEQNYGSTF.

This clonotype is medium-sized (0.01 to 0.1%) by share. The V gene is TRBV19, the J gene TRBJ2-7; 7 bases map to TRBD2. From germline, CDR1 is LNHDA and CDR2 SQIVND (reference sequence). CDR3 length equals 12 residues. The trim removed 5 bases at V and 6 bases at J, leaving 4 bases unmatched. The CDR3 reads CASSWEGGEQYF. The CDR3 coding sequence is TGTGCCAGTAGTTGGGAGGGCGGCGAGCAGTACTTC.

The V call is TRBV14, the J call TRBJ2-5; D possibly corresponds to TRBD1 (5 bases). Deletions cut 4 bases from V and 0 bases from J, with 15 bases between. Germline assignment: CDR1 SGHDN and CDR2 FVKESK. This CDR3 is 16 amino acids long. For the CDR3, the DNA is TGTGCCAGCAGCCCGGTTGGGGCGACGTACCAAGAGACCCAGTACTTC. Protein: CASSPVGATYQETQYF.

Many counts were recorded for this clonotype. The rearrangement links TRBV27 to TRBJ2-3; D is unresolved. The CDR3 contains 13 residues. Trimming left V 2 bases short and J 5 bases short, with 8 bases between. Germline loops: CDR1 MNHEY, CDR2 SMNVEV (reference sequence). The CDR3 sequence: CASSLAGRDTQYF. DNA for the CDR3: TGTGCCAGCAGTTTAGCAGGCAGAGATACGCAGTATTTT.

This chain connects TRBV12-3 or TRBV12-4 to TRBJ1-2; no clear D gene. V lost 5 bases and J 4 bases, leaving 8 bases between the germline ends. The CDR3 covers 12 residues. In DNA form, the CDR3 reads TGTGCCAGCAGTGACCCTTTCTATGGCTACACCTTC. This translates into CASSDPFYGYTF.

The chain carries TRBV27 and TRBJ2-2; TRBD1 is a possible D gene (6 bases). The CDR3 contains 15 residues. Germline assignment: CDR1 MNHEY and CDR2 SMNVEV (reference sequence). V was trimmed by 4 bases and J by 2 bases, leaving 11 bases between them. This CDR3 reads CASSSRGTNTGELFF. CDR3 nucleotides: TGTGCCAGCAGTTCGAGGGGGACCAACACCGGGGAGCTGTTTTTT.

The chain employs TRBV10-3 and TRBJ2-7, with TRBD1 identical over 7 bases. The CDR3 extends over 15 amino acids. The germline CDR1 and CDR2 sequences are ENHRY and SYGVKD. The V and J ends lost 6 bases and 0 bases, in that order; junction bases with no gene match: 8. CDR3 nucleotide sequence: TGTGCCATCAGGGATCCGGGACAGACCTCCTACGAGCAGTACTTC. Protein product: CAIRDPGQTSYEQYF.

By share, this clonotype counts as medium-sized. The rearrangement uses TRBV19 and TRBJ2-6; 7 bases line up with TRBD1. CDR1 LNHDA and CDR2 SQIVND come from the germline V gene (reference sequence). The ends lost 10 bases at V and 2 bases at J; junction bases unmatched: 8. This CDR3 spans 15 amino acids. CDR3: CATVLTGAGANVLTF. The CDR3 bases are TGTGCCACCGTACTAACAGGGGCTGGGGCCAACGTCCTGACTTTC. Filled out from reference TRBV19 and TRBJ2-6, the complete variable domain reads DGGITQSPKYLFRKEGQNVTLSCEQNLNHDAMYWYRQDPGQGLRLIYYSQIVNDFQKGDIAEGYSVSREKKESFPLTVTSAQKNPTAFYLCATVLTGAGANVLTFGAGSRLTVL.

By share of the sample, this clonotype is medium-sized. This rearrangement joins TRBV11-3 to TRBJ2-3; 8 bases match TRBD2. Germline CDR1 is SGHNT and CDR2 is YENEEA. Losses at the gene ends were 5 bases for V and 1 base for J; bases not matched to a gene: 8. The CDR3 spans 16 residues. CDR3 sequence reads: CASSRRLAGRTDTQYF. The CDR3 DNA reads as TGTGCCAGCAGCCGACGATTAGCGGGGCGCACAGATACGCAGTATTTT.

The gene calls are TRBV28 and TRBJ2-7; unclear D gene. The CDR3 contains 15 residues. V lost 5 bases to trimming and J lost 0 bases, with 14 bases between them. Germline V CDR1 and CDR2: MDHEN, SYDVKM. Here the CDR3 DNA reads TGTGCCAGCAGTCCCCCGAGGACCTTCTCCTACGAGCAGTACTTC. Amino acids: CASSPPRTFSYEQYF.

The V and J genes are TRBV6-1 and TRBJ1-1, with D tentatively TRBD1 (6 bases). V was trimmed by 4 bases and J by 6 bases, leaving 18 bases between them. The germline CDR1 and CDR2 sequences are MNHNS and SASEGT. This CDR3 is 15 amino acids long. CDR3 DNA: TGTGCCAGCAGTGCAACAACAGGGTCCTACTCTGAAGCTTTCTTT. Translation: CASSATTGSYSEAFF.

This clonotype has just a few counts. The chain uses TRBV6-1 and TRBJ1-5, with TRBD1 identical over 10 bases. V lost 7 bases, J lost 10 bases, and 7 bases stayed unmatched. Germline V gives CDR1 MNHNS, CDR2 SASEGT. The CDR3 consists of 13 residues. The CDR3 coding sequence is TGTGCCAGCACTCGACAGGGGGCCAGCCCCCAGCATTTT. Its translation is CASTRQGASPQHF.

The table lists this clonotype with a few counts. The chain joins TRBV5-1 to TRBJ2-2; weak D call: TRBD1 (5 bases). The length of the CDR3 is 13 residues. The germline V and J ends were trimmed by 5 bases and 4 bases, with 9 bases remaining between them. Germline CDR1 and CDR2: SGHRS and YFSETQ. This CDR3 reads CASRQGTTGELFF. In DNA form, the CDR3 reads TGCGCCAGCAGGCAGGGTACCACCGGGGAGCTGTTTTTT.

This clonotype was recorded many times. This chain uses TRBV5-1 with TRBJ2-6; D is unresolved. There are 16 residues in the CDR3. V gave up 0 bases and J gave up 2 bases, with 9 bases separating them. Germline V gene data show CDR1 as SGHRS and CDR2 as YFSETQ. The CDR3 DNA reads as TGCGCCAGCAGCTTGGATAGTGAAACTGGGGCCAACGTCCTGACTTTC. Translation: CASSLDSETGANVLTF.

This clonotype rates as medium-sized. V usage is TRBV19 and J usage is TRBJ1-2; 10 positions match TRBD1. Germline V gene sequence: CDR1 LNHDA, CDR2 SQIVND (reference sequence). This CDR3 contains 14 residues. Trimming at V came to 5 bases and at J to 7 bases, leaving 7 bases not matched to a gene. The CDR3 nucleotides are TGTGCCAGTAGTCGCGACAGGGGGCGGAGTGGCTACACCTTC. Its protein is CASSRDRGRSGYTF.

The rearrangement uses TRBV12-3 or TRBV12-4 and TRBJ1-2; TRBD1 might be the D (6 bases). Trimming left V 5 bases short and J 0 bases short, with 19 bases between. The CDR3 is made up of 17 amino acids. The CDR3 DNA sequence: TGTGCCAGCAGTCCACTTAGGACAGACGATTCTAACTATGGCTACACCTTC. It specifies CASSPLRTDDSNYGYTF.

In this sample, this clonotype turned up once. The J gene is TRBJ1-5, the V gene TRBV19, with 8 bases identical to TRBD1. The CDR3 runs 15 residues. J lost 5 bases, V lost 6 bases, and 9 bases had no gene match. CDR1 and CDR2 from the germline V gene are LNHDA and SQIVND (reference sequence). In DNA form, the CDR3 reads TGTGCCAGTAGCCACCGGGACAGGATCGATCAGCCCCAGCATTTT. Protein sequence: CASSHRDRIDQPQHF.

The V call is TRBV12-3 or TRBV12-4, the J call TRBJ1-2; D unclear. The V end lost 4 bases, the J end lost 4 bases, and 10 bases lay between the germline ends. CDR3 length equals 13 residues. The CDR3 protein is CASSSGGRYGYTF. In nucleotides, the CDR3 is TGTGCCAGCAGTTCCGGCGGACGCTATGGCTACACCTTC.

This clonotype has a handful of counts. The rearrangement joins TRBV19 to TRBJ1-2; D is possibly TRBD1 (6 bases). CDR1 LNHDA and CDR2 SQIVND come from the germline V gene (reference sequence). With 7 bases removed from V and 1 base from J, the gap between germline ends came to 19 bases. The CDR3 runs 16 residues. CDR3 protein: CASTPTGTNSNYGYTF. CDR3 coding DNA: TGTGCCAGTACCCCGACCGGGACAAACAGTAACTATGGCTACACCTTC.

The CDR3: CASSGLAGGSNTGELFF. The CDR3 DNA is TGTGCCAGCTCCGGACTAGCGGGGGGGTCGAACACCGGGGAGCTGTTTTTT. The chain couples TRBV19 to TRBJ2-2, with 15 bases fitting TRBD2. Looked up from germline, CDR1 is LNHDA and CDR2 is SQIVND (reference sequence). The J segment lost 0 bases and the V segment lost 9 bases, leaving 5 bases of the junction unmatched. The CDR3 length is 17 residues.